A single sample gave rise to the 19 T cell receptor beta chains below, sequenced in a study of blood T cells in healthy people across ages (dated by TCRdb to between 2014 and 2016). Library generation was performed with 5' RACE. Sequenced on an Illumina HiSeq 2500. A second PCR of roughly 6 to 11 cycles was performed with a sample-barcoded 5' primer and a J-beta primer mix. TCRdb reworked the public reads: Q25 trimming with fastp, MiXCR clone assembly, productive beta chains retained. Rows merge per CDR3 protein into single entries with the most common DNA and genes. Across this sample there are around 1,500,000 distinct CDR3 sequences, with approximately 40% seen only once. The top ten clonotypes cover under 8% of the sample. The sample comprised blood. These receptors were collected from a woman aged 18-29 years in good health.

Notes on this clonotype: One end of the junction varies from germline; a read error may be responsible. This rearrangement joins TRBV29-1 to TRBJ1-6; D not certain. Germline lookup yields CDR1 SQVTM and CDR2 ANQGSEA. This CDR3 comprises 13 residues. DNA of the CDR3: TGCAGCGCACGGGAGATCGAGGAGTCACCCCCCCACTTT. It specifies CSAREIEESPPHF.

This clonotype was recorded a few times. The CDR3 is CSASPDVSYEQYF. CDR3 in DNA: TGCAGTGCTAGTCCTGACGTCTCCTACGAGCAGTACTTC. V gene TRBV20-1 combines with J gene TRBJ2-7, with no clear D. The V and J ends lost 3 bases and 0 bases respectively, with 9 bases between them. The CDR3 sequence is 13 residues long. The germline gives CDR1 DFQATT, CDR2 SNEGSKA (reference sequence).

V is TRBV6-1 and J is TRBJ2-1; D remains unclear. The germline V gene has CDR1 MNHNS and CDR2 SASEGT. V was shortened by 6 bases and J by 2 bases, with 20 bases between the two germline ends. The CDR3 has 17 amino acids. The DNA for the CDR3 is TGTGCCAGCAGCCCTACCCCTCCAGCCAGCCCCTACAATGAGCAGTTCTTC. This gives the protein CASSPTPPASPYNEQFF.

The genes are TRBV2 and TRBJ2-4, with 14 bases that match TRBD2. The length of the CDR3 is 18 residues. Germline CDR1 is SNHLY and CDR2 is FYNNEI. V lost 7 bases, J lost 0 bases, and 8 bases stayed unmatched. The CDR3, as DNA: TGTGCCAGCACTGGGACTAGCGGGAGCCACTTAGCCAAAAACATTCAGTACTTC. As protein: CASTGTSGSHLAKNIQYF.

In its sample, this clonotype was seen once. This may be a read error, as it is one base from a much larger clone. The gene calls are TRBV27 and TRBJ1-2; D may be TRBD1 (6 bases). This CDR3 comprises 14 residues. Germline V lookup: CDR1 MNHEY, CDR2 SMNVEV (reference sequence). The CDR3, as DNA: TGTGCCGGCAGTTGGGGAACAGGGAACTATGGCTACACCTTC. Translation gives CAGSWGTGNYGYTF.

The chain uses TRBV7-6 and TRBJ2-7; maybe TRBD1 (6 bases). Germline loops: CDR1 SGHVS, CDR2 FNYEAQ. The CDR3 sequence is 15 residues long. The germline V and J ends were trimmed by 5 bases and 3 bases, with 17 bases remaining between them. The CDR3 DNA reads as TGTGCCAGCAGCCTGACCGGACAGCCTTACTACGAGCAGTACTTC. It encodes CASSLTGQPYYEQYF.

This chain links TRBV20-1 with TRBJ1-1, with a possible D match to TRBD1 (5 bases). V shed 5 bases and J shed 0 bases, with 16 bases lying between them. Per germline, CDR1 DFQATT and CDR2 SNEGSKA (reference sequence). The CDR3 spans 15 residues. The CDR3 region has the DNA TGCAGTGCTCCCGGGGGAAGAACCATGAACACTGAAGCTTTCTTT. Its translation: CSAPGGRTMNTEAFF.

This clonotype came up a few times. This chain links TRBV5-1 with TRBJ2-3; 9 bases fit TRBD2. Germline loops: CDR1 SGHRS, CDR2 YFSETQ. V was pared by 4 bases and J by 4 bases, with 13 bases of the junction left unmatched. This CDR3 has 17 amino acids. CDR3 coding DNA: TGCGCCAGCAGCGGAAATAGCGGGAGAGCCTCGGCAGATACGCAGTATTTT. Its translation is CASSGNSGRASADTQYF.

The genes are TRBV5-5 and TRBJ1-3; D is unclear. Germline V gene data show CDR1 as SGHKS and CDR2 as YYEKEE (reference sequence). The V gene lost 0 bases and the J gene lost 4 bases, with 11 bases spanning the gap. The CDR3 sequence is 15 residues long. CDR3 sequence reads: CASSLAHINGNTIYF. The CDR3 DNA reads TGTGCCAGCAGCTTGGCCCACATTAACGGAAACACCATATATTTT.

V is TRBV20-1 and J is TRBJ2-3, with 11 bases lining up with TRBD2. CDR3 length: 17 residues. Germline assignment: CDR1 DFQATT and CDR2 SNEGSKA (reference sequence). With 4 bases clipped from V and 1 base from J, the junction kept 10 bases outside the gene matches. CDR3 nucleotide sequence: TGCAGTGCTACAACGACTAGCGGGATGATGGGCACAGATACGCAGTATTTT. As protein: CSATTTSGMMGTDTQYF.

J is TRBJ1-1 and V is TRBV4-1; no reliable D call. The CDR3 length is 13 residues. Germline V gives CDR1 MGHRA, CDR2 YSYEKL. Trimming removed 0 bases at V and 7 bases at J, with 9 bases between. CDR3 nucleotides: TGCGCCAGCAGCCAAGAGGCAACCAGTGAAGCTTTCTTT. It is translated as CASSQEATSEAFF.

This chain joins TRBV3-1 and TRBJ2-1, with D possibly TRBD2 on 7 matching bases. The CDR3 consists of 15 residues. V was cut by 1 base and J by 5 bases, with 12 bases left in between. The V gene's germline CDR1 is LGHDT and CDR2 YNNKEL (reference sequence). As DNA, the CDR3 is TGTGCCAGCAGCCAAGGCGGGGGCGGCCACAATGAGCAGTTCTTC. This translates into CASSQGGGGHNEQFF.

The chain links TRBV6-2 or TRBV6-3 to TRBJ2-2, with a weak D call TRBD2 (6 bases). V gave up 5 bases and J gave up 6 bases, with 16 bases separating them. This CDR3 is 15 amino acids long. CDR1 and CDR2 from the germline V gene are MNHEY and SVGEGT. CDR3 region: CASSPHRGTAGELFF. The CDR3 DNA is TGTGCCAGCAGTCCCCACCGGGGGACGGCCGGGGAGCTGTTTTTT.

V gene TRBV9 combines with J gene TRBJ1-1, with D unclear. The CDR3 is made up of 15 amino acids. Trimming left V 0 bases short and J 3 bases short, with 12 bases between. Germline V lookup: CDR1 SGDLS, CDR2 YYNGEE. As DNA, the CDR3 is TGTGCCAGCAGCGTAGAGTCCGGCAGCTACACTGAAGCTTTCTTT. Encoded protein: CASSVESGSYTEAFF.

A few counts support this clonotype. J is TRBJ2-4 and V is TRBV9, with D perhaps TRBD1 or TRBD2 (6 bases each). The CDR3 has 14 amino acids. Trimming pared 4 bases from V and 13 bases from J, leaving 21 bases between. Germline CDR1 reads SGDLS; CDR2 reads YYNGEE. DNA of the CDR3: TGTGCCAGCAGCAACGGGGGCGGTTCGGGAGAGCAGTACTTC. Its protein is CASSNGGGSGEQYF.

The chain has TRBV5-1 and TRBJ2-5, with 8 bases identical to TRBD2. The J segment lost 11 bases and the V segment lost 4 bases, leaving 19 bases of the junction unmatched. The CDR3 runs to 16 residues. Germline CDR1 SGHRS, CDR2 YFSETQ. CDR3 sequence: CASSPHKREKVNEQYF. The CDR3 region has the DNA TGCGCCAGCAGCCCCCACAAGCGGGAGAAGGTCAATGAGCAGTACTTC.

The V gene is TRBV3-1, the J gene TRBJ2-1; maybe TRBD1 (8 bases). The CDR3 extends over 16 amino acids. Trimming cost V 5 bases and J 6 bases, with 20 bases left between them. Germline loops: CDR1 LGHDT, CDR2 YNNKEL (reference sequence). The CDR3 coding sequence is TGTGCCAGCAGCTTACAGACAGGGGAGGGGTCCAATGAGCAGTTCTTC. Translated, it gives CASSLQTGEGSNEQFF.

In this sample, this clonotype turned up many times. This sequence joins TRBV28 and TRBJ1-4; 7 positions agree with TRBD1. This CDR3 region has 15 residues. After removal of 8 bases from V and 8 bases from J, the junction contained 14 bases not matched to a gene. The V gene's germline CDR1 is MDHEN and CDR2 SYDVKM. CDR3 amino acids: CASRGDSLIYEKLFF. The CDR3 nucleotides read TGTGCCAGCCGAGGGGACAGCTTAATATACGAAAAACTGTTTTTT.

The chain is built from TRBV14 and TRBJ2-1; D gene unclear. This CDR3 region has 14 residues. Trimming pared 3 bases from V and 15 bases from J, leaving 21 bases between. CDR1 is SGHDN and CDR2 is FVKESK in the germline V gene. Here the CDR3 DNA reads TGTGCCAGCAGCCACACACAAACCCCGCCAACGCCGTTCTTC. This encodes CASSHTQTPPTPFF.